The TCR beta chain under discussion was sequenced for a study of spatial heterogeneity in lung cancer. Study-wide points: Mutation tallies in tumors tracked expanded intratumoral alpha and beta TCR counts.

All TCR cDNA molecules were individually tagged with a unique molecular identifier. TCRdb analysed the 5' RACE reads with MiXCR anew, one entry per CDR3 protein. The sample records more than 20,000 distinct CDR3 sequences, around 15% being singletons. The time point was: sample taken at primary tumor resection. Researchers sequenced whole RNA taken from tumor, nontumor lung or frozen PBMC without sorting. The V end was cut by 4 bases, the J end by 4 bases, with 5 bases between. The V gene's germline CDR1 is SGHRS and CDR2 YFSETQ. There are 11 residues in the CDR3. This clonotype was seen a handful of times. As yet, its antigen is unknown.

The source was lung tumor tissue, collected at surgery. The source of this sequence is a female donor with early-stage non-small cell lung cancer. This chain links TRBV5-1 with TRBJ2-5; perhaps TRBD1 as D (5 bases). CDR3 residues: CASSGAETQYF. As DNA, the CDR3 is TGCGCCAGCAGCGGGGCAGAGACCCAGTACTTC.